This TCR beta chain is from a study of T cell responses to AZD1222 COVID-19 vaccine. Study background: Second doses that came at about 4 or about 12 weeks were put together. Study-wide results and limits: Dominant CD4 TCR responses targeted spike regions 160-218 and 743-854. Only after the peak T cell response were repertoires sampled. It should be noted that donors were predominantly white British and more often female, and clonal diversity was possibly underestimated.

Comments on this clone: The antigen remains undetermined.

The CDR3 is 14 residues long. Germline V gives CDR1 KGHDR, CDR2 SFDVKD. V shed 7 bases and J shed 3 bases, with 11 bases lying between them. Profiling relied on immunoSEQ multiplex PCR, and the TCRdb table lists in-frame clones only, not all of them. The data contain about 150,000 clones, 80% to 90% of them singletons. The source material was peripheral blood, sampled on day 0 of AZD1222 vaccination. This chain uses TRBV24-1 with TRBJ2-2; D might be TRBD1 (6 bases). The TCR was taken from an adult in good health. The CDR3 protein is CATRGSGDTGELFF. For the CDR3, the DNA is TGTGCCACCAGGGGGTCAGGGGACACCGGGGAGCTGTTTTTT.